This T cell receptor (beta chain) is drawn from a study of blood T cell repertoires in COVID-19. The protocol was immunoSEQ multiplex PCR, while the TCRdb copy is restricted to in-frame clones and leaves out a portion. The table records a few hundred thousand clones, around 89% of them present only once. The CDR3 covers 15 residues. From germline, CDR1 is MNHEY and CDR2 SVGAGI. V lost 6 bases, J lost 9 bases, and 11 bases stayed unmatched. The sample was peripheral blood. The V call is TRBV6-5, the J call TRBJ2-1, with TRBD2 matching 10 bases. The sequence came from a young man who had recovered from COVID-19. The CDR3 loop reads CASSLPAGGPGEQFF. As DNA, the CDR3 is TGTGCCAGCAGCCTACCAGCGGGGGGGCCGGGTGAGCAGTTCTTC.